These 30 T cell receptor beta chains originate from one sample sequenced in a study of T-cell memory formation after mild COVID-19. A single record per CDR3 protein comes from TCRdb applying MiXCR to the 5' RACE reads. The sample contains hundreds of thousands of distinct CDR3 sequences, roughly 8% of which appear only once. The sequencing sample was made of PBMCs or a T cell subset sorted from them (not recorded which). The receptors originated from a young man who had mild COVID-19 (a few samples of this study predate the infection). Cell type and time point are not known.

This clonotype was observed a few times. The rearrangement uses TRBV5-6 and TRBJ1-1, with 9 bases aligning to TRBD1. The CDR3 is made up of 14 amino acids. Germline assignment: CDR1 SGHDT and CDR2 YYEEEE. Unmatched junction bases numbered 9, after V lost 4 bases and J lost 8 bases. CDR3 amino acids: CASSPHGQGREAFF. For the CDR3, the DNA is TGTGCCAGCAGCCCCCACGGACAGGGGCGCGAAGCTTTCTTT.

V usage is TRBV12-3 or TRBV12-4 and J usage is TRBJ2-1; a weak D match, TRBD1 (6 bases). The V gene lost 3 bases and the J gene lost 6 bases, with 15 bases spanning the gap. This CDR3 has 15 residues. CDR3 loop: CASSFSQVGGNEQFF. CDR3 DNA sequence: TGTGCCAGCAGTTTTAGCCAGGTAGGGGGCAATGAGCAGTTCTTC.

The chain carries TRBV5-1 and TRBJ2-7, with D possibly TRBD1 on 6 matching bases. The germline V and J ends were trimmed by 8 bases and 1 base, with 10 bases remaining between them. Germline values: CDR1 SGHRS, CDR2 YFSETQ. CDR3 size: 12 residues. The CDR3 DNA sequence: TGCGCCAGTTCCGGACAGTCCTACGAGCAGTACTTC. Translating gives CASSGQSYEQYF.

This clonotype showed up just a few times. CDR3 nucleotides: TGTGCCAGCAGTTCGACTATAACTCAAGAGACCCAGTACTTC. This codes for CASSSTITQETQYF. This chain connects TRBV12-3 or TRBV12-4 to TRBJ2-5; weak D call: TRBD2 (5 bases). CDR3 length: 14 residues. With 4 bases removed from V and 2 bases from J, the gap between germline ends came to 11 bases.

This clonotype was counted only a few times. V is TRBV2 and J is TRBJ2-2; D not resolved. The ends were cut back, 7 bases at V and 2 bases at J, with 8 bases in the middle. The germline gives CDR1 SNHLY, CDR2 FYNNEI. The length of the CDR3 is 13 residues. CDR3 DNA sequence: TGTGCCAGCACCGAAAGAAACACCGGGGAGCTGTTTTTT. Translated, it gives CASTERNTGELFF. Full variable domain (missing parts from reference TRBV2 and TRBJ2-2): EPEVTQTPSHQVTQMGQEVILRCVPISNHLYFYWYRQILGQKVEFLVSFYNNEISEKSEIFDDQFSVERPDGSNFTLKIRSTKLEDSAMYFCASTERNTGELFFGEGSRLTVL.

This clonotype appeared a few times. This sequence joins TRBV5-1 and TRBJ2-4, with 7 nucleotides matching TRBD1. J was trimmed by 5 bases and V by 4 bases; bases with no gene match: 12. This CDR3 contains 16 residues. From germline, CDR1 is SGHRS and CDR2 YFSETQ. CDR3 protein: CASSETGSPTENIQYF. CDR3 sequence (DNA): TGCGCCAGCAGCGAGACAGGGTCCCCGACAGAAAACATTCAGTACTTC.

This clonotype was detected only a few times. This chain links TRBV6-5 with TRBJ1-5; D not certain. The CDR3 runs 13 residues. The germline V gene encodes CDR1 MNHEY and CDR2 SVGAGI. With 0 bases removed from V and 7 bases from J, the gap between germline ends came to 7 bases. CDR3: CASSYSTTQPQHF. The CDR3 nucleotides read TGTGCCAGCAGTTACTCGACTACGCAGCCCCAGCATTTT.

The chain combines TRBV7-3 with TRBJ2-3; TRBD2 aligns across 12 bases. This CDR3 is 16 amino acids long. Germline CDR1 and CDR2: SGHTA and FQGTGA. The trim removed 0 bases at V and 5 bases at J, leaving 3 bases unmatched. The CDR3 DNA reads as TGTGCCAGCAGCTTAACGCTAGCGGGGGGGCAAGATACGCAGTATTTT. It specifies CASSLTLAGGQDTQYF.

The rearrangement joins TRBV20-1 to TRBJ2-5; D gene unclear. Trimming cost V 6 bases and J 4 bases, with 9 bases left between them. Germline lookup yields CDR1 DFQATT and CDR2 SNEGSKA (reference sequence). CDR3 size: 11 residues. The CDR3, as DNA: TGCAGTGCCAGCCCTCGAGAGACCCAGTACTTC. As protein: CSASPRETQYF.

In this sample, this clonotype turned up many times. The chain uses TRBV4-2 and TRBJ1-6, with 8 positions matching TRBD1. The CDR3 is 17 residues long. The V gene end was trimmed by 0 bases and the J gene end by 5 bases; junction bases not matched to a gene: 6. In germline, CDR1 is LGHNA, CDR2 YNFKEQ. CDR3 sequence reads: CASSQEWQGADNSPLHF. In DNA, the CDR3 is TGTGCCAGCAGCCAAGAATGGCAGGGGGCGGATAATTCACCCCTCCACTTT.

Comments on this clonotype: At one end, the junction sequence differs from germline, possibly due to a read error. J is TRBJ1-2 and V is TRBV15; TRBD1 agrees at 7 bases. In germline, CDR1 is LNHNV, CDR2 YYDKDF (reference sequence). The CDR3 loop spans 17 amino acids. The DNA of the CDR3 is TGTGCCACCAGCATAAGCCGTGCAGGGGGATTTATGGCCCTCCGTGCCTTC. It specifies CATSISRAGGFMALRAF.

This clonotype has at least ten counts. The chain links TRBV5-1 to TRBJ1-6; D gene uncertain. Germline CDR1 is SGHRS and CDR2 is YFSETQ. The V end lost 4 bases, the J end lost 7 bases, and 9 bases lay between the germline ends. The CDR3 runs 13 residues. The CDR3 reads CASSADGNSPLHF. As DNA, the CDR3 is TGCGCCAGCAGCGCGGATGGGAATTCACCCCTCCACTTT.

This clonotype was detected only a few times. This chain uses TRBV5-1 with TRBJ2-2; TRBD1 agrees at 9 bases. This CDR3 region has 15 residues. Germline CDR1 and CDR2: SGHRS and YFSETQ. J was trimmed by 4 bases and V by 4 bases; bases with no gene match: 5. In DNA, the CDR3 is TGCGCCAGCAGCGCCCGACAGGGGGGCACCGGGGAGCTGTTTTTT. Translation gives CASSARQGGTGELFF.

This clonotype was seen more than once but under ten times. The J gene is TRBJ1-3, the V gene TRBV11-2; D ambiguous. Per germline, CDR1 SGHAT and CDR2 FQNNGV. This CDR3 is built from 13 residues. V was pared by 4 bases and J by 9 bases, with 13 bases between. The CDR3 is CASSYNTEVTIYF. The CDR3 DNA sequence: TGTGCCAGCAGCTACAACACGGAGGTCACCATATATTTT.

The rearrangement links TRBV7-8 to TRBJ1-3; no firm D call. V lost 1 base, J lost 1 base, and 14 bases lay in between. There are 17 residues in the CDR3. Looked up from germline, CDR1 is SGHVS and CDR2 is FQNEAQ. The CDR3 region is CASSLVTGGGSGNTIYF. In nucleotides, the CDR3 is TGTGCCAGCAGCTTAGTGACGGGCGGCGGATCTGGAAACACCATATATTTT.

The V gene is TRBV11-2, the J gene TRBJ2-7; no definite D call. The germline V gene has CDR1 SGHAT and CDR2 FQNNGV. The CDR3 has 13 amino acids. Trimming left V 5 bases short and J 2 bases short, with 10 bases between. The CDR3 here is CASSMGRAYEQYV. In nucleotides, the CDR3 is TGTGCCAGCAGCATGGGTCGGGCCTACGAGCAGTACGTC.

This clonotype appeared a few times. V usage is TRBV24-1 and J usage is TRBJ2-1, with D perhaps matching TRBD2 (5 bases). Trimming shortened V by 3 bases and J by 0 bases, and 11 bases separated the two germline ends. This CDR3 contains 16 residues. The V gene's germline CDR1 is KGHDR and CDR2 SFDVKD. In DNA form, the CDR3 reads TGTGCCACCAGTGATCGTACTAGTCGCTCCTACAATGAGCAGTTCTTC. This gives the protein CATSDRTSRSYNEQFF.

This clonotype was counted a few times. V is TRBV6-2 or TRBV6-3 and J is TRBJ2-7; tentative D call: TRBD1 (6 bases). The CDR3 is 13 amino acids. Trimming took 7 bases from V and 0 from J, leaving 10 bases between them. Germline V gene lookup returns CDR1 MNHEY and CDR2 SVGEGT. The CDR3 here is CASTDRSSYEQYV. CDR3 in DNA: TGTGCCAGCACCGACAGGAGCTCCTACGAGCAGTACGTC.

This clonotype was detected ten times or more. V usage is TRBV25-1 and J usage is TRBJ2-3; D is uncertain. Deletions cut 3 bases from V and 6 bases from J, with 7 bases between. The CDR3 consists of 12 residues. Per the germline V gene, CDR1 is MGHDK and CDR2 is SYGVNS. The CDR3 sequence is CASSDVNDTQYF. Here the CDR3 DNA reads TGTGCCAGCAGTGACGTAAACGATACGCAGTATTTT.

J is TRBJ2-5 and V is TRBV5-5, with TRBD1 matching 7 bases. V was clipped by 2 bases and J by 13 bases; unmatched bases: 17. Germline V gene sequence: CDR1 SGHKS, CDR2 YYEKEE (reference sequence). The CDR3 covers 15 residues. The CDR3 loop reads CASSFLDGAGGRGYF. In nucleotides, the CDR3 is TGTGCCAGCAGCTTTTTAGACGGAGCAGGGGGACGTGGGTACTTC.

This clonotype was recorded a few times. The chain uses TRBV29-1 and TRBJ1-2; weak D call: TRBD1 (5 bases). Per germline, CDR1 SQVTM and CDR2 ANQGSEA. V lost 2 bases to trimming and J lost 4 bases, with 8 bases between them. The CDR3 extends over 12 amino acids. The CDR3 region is CSVEQGGYGYTF. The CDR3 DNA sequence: TGCAGCGTTGAACAGGGAGGCTATGGCTACACCTTC.

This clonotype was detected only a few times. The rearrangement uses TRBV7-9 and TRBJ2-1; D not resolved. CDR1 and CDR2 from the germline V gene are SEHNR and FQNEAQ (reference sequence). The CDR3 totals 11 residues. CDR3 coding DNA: TGTTACCAGCAAGGGAAGGGTGAGCAGTTCTTC. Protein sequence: CYQQGKGEQFF.

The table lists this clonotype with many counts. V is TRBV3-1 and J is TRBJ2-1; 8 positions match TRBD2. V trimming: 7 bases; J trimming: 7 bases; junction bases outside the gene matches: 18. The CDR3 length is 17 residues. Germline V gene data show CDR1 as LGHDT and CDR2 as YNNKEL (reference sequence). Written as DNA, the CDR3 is TGTGCCAGCACAACAAGCGCCGGGACTAGGTGGGGTAATGAGCAGTTCTTC. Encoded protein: CASTTSAGTRWGNEQFF.

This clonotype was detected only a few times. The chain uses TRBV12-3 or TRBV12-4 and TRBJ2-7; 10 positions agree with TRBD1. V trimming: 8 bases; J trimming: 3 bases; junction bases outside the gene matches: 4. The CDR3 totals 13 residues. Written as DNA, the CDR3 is TGTGCCAGCTCCGGACAGGGGGGCTACGAGCAGTACTTC. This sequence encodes CASSGQGGYEQYF.

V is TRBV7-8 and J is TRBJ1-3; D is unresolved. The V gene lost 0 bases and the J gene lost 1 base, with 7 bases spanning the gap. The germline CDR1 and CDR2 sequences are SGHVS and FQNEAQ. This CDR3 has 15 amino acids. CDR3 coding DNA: TGTGCCAGCAGCTTAGCGGCGTTGTCTGGAAACACCATATATTTT. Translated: CASSLAALSGNTIYF. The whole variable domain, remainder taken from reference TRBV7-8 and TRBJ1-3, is GAGVSQSPRYKVAKRGQDVALRCDPISGHVSLFWYQQALGQGPEFLTYFQNEAQLDKSGLPSDRFFAERPEGSVSTLKIQRTQQEDSAVYLCASSLAALSGNTIYFGEGSWLTVV.

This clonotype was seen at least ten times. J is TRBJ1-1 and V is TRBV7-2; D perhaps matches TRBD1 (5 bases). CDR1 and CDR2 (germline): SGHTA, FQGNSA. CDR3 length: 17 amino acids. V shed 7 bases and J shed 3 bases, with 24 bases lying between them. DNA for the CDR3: TGTGCCAGCAACCACCCGGGGGTCCTGGGTCCGTACACTGAAGCTTTCTTT. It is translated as CASNHPGVLGPYTEAFF.

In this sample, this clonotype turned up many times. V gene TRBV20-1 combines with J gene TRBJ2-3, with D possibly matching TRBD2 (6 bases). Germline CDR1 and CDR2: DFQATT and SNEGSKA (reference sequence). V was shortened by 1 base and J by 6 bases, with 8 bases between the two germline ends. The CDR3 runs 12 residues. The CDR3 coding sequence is TGCAGTGCTAGAGTTGGGGGGGATACGCAGTATTTT. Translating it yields CSARVGGDTQYF.

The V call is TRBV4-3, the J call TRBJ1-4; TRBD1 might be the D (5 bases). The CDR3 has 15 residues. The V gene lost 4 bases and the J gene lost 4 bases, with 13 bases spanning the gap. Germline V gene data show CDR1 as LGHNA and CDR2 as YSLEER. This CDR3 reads CASSPRGLYNEKLFF. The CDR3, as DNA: TGCGCCAGCAGCCCCCGGGGCCTCTATAATGAAAAACTGTTTTTT.

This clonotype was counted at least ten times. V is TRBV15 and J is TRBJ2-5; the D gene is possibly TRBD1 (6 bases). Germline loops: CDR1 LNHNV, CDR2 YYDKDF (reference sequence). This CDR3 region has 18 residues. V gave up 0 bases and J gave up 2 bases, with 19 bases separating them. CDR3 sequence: CATSRDRPPDRSQETQYF. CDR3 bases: TGTGCCACCAGCAGAGATAGGCCACCAGACAGGAGTCAAGAGACCCAGTACTTC.

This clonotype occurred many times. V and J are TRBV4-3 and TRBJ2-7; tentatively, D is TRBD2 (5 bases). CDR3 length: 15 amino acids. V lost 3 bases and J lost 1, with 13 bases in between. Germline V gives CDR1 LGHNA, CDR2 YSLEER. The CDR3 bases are TGCGCCAGCAGCCAGGCCAGCGGTTGGTCCTACGAGCAGTACTTC. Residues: CASSQASGWSYEQYF.